Listed below are T cell receptor beta chains from one sample, sequenced in a study of shared clonotypes between healthy human individuals. Here immunoSEQ multiplex PCR was the method, and the copy in TCRdb shows in-frame clones only, minus some. Here the sample spans 600,000 to 750,000 clones, 80% to 95% being singletons. The sequenced sample was memory CD8+ T cells from PBMCs. The receptor set was obtained from a man aged 18 to 29 in good health. Some clones in this sample may be carry-over from other donors' samples. CDR3s include the opening cysteine and the closing phenylalanine or tryptophan. The D gene is left open where the match is weak. The size field is filled for only some rows; it gives once, few, many or a size class.

j_call | clone_size | v_call | d_call | cdr3_aa | cdr3_nt
TRBJ2-3 | - | TRBV7-9 | TRBD2 | CASSLGRLAGDPSTDTQYF | TGTGCCAGCAGCTTAGGGCGACTAGCGGGGGACCCTAGCACAGATACGCAGTATTTT
TRBJ2-1 | - | TRBV6-5 | - | CASSYPGLDEQFF | TGTGCCAGCAGTTACCCTGGACTGGATGAGCAGTTCTTC
TRBJ2-4 | - | TRBV4-3 | TRBD1 | CASSQLRDSPTRNIQYF | TGCGCCAGCAGCCAACTTCGGGACAGTCCCACGAGAAACATTCAGTACTTC
TRBJ2-1 | - | TRBV4-2 | - | CASSQVSGVNEQFF | TGTGCCAGCAGCCAAGTTTCGGGAGTCAATGAGCAGTTCTTC
TRBJ1-1 | few | TRBV7-2 | TRBD1 | CASSPSLTGMNTEAFF | TGTGCCAGCAGCCCTTCCTTGACAGGGATGAACACTGAAGCTTTCTTT
TRBJ2-7 | - | TRBV5-5 | - | CASSLGRGEIRGREQYF | TGTGCCAGCAGCTTGGGCCGGGGCGAGATCCGGGGGCGGGAGCAGTACTTC
TRBJ2-2 | - | TRBV7-3 | TRBD2 | CASSLRPTSGSTGELFF | TGTGCCAGCAGCCTCCGCCCGACTAGCGGGAGCACCGGGGAGCTGTTTTTT
TRBJ2-1 | - | TRBV7-3 | - | CASSLTRTRGPHEQFF | TGTGCCAGCAGCTTAACGAGGACTAGGGGGCCCCATGAGCAGTTCTTC
TRBJ2-1 | - | TRBV7-9 | TRBD1 | CASSHRDRANYEQFF | TGTGCCAGTTCCCACCGGGACAGGGCAAACTATGAGCAGTTCTTC
TRBJ2-1 | - | TRBV9 | - | CASSPRSSSYNEQFF | TGTGCCAGCAGCCCCCGTAGCAGCTCCTACAATGAGCAGTTCTTC
TRBJ1-4 | few | TRBV7-9 | - | CASSMGGEKLFF | TGTGCCAGCTCCATGGGGGGCGAAAAACTGTTTTTT
TRBJ2-1 | - | TRBV29-1 | - | CSTRTGSYNEQFF | TGCAGCACCAGGACGGGGTCCTACAATGAGCAGTTCTTC
TRBJ2-1 | - | TRBV4-3 | - | CASSRQADYNEQFF | TGCGCCAGCAGCCGTCAGGCAGACTACAATGAGCAGTTCTTC
TRBJ2-2 | - | TRBV7-3 | - | CASSLVFNTGKLFF | TGTGCCAGCAGCTTAGTTTTTAACACCGGGAAGCTGTTTTTT
TRBJ2-7 | - | TRBV7-6 | - | CASSLIDYRSSYEQYF | TGTGCCAGCAGCTTGATCGACTACAGAAGCTCCTACGAGCAGTACTTC
TRBJ2-3 | once | TRBV19 | TRBD1 | CASSIVVGTEAPTDTQYF | TGTGCCAGTAGTATAGTGGTCGGGACAGAAGCCCCCACAGATACGCAGTATTTT
TRBJ1-1 | few | TRBV28 | - | CASSTGEAFF | TGTGCCAGCAGTACAGGGGAAGCTTTCTTT